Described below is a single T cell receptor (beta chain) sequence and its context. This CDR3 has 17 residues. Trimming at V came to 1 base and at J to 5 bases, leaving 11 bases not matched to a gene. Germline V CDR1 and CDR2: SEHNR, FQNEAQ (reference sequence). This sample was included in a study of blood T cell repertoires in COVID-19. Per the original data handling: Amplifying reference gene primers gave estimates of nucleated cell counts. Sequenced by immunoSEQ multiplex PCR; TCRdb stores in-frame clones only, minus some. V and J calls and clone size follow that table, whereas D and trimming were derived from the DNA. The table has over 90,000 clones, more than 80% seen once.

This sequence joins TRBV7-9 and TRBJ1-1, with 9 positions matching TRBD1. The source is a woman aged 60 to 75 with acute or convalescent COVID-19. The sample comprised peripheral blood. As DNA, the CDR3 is TGTGCCAGCAGCTTAGTAGGATTGGGACAGGGAAAAACTGAAGCTTTCTTT. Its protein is CASSLVGLGQGKTEAFF. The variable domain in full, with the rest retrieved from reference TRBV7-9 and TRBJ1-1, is DTGVSQNPRHKITKRGQNVTFRCDPISEHNRLYWYRQTLGQGPEFLTYFQNEAQLEKSRLLSDRFSAERPKGSFSTLEIQRTEQGDSAMYLCASSLVGLGQGKTEAFFGQGTRLTVV.